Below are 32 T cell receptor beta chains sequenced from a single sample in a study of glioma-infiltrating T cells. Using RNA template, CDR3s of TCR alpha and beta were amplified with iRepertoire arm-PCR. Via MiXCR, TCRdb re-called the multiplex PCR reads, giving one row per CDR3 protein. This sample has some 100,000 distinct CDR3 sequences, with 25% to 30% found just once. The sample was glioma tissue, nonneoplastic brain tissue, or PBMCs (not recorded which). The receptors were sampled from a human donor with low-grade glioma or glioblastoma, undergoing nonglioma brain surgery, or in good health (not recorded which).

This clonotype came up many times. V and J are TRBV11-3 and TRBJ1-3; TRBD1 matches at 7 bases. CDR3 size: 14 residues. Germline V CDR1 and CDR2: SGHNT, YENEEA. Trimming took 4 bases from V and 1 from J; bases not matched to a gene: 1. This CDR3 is CASSSTGSGNTIYF. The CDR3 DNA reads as TGTGCCAGCAGCTCGACAGGGTCTGGAAACACCATATATTTT.

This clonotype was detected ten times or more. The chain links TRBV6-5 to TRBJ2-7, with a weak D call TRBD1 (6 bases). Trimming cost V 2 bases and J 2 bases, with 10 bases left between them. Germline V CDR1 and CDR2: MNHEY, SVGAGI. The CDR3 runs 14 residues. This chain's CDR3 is CASSYRDIAYEQYF. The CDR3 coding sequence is TGTGCCAGCAGTTACCGGGACATAGCCTACGAGCAGTACTTC.

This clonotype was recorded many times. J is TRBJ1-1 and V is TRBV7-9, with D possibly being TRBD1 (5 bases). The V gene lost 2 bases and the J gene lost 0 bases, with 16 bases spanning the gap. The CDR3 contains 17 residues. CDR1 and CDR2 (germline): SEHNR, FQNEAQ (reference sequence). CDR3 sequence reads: CASSLRPGTGMNTEAFF. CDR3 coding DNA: TGTGCCAGCAGCTTACGACCGGGGACCGGCATGAACACTGAAGCTTTCTTT.

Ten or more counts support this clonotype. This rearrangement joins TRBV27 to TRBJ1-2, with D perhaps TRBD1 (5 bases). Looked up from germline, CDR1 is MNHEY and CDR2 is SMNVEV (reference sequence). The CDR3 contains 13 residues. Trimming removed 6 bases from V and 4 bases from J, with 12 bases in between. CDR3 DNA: TGTGCCAGCAGAATCGGGGCCAGCTATGGCTACACCTTC. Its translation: CASRIGASYGYTF.

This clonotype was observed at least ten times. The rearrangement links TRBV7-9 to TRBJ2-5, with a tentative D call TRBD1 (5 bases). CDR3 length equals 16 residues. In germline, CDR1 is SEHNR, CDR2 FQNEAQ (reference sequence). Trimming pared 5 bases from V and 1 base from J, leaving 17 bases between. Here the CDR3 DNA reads TGTGCCAGCAGCCAGGATTTGGGGCGCATCCAAGAGACCCAGTACTTC. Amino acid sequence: CASSQDLGRIQETQYF. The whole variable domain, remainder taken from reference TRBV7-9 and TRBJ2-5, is DTGVSQNPRHKITKRGQNVTFRCDPISEHNRLYWYRQTLGQGPEFLTYFQNEAQLEKSRLLSDRFSAERPKGSFSTLEIQRTEQGDSAMYLCASSQDLGRIQETQYFGPGTRLLVL.

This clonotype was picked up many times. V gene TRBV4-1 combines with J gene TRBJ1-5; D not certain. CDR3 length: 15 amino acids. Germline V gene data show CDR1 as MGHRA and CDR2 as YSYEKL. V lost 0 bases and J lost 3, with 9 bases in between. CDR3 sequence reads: CASSQDGRDNQPQHF. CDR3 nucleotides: TGCGCCAGCAGCCAAGATGGAAGGGACAATCAGCCCCAGCATTTT.

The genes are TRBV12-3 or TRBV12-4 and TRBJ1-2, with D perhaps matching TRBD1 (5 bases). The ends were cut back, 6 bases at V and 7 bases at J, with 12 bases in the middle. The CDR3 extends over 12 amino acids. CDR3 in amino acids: CASRGGGGGYTF. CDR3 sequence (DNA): TGTGCCAGCAGGGGGGGAGGAGGTGGCTACACCTTC.

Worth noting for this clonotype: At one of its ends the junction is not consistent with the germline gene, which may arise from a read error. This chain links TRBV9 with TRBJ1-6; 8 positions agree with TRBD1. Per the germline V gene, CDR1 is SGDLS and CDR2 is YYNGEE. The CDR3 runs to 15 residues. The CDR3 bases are TGTGCCAGCAGCATGAGGACAGGGTATAATTCGCCCCTCCACTTT. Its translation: CASSMRTGYNSPLHF.

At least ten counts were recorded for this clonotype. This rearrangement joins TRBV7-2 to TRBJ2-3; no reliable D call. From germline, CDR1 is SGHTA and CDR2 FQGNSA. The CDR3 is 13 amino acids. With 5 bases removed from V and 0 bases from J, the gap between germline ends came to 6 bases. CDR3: CASSAPSTDTQYF. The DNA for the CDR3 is TGTGCCAGCAGCGCCCCTAGCACAGATACGCAGTATTTT.

This CDR3 is CASSLLGYQNTEAFF. The CDR3 DNA is TGCGCCAGCAGCTTGCTTGGGTACCAGAACACTGAAGCTTTCTTT. V and J are TRBV5-1 and TRBJ1-1; D uncertain. Germline V gives CDR1 SGHRS, CDR2 YFSETQ. The V and J ends lost 1 base and 1 base respectively, with 11 bases between them. This CDR3 spans 15 amino acids. The complete variable domain, with remaining parts taken from reference TRBV5-1 and TRBJ1-1, reads KAGVTQTPRYLIKTRGQQVTLSCSPISGHRSVSWYQQTPGQGLQFLFEYFSETQRNKGNFPGRFSGRQFSNSRSEMNVSTLELGDSALYLCASSLLGYQNTEAFFGQGTRLTVV.

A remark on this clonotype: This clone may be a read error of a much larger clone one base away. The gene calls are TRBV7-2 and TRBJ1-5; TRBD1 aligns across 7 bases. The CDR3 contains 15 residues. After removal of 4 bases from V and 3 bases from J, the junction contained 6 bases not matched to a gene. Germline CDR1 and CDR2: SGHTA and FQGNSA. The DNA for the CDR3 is TGTGCCAGCAGCTGGGGGACAGCTACCAATCAGCCCCAGCATTTT. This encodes CASSWGTATNQPQHF.

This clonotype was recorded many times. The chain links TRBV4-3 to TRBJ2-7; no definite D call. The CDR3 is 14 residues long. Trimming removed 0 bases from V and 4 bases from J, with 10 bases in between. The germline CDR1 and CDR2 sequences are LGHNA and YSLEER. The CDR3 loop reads CASSQDLDGYEQYF. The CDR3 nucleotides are TGCGCCAGCAGCCAAGATCTGGACGGTTACGAGCAGTACTTC.

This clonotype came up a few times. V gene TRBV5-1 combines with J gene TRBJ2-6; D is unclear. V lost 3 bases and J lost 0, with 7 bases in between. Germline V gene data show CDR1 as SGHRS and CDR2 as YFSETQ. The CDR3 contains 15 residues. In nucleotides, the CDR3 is TGCGCCAGCAGCTCGGACGTCTCTGGGGCCAACGTCCTGACTTTC. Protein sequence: CASSSDVSGANVLTF.

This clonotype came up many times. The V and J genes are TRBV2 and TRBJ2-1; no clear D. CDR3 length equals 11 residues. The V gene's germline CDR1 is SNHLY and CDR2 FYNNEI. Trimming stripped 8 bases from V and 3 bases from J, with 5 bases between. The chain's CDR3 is CASHIYNEQFF. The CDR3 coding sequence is TGTGCCAGCCATATCTACAATGAGCAGTTCTTC.

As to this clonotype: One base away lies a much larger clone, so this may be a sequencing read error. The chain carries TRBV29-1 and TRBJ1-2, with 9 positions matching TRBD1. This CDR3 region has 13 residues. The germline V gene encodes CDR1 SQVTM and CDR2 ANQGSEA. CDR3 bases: TGCAGCTTACGGACAGGGGCCGGCTATGGCTACAACTTC. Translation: CSLRTGAGYGYNF.

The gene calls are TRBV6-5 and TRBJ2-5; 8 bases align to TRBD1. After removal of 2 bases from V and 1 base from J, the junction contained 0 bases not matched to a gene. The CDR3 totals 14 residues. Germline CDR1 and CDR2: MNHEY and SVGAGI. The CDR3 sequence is CASSYQGAQETQYF. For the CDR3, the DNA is TGTGCCAGCAGTTACCAGGGGGCCCAAGAGACCCAGTACTTC.

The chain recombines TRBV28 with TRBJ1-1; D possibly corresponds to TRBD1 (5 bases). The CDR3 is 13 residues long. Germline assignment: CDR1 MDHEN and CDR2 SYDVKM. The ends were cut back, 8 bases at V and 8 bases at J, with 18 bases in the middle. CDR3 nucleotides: TGTGCCAGCGTCAGGACACAACAAACCGAAGCTTTCTTT. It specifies CASVRTQQTEAFF.

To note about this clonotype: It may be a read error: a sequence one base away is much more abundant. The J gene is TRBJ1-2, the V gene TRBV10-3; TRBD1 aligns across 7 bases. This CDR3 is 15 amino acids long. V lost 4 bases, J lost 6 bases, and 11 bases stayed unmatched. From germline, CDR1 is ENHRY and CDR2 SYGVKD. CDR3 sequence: CAISGRDTQGNGYTF. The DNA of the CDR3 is TGTGCCATCAGTGGCCGGGACACACAGGGGAATGGCTACACCTTC.

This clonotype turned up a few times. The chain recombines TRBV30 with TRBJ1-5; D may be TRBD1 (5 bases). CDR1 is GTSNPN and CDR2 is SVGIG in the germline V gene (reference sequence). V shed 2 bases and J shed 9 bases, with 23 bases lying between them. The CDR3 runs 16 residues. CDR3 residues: CAWSSQGPHGLAPQHF. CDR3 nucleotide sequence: TGTGCCTGGAGTTCCCAGGGCCCCCACGGTCTGGCGCCCCAGCATTTT.

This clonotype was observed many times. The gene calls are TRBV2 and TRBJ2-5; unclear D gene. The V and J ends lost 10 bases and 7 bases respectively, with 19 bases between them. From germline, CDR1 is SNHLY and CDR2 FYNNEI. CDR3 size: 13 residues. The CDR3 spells CATRGSGGGTQYF. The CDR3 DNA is TGTGCCACTCGAGGATCCGGCGGCGGGACCCAGTACTTC.

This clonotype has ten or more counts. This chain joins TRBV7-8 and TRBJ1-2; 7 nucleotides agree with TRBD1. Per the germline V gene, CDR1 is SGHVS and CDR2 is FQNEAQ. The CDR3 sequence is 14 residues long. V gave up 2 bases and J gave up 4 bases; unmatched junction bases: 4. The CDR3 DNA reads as TGTGCCAGCAGCTTACAGGGGGGAGGCTATGGCTACACCTTC. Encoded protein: CASSLQGGGYGYTF.

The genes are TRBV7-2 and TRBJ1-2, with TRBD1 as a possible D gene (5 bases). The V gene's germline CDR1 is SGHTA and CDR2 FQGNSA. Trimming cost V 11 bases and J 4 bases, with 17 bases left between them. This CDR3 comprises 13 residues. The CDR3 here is CAGSPQEAYGYTF. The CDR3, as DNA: TGTGCCGGAAGTCCACAGGAGGCCTATGGCTACACCTTC. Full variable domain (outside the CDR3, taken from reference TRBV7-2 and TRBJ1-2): GAGVSQSPSNKVTEKGKDVELRCDPISGHTALYWYRQSLGQGLEFLIYFQGNSAPDKSGLPSDRFSAERTGGSVSTLTIQRTQQEDSAVYLCAGSPQEAYGYTFGSGTRLTVV.

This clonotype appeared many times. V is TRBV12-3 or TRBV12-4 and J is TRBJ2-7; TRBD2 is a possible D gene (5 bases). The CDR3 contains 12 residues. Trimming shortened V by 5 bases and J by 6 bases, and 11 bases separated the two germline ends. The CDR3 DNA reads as TGTGCCAGCAGTCGCTACCGGGGCGAGCAGTACTTC. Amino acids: CASSRYRGEQYF.

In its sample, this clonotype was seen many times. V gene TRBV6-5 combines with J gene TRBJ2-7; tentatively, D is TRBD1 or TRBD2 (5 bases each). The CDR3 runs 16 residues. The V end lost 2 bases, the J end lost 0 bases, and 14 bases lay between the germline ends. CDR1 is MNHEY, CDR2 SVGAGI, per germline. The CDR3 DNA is TGTGCCAGCAGTTACACCGGGGCGGACATCTCCTACGAGCAGTACTTC. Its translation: CASSYTGADISYEQYF.

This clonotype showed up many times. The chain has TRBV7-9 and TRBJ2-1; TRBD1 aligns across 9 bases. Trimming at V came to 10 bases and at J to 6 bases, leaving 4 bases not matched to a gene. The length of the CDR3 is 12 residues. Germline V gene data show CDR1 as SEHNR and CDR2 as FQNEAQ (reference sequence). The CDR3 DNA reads TGTGCCAACGACAGGGGGTCCAATGAGCAGTTCTTC. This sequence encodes CANDRGSNEQFF.

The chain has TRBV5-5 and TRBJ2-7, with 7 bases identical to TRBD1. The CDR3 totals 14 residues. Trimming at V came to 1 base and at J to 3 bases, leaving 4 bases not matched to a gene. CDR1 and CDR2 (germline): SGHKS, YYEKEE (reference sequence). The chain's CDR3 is CASSLIGGSYEQYF. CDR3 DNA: TGTGCCAGCAGCTTGATAGGGGGCAGCTACGAGCAGTACTTC. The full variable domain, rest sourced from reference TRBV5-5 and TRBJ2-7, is DAGVTQSPTHLIKTRGQQVTLRCSPISGHKSVSWYQQVLGQGPQFIFQYYEKEERGRGNFPDRFSARQFPNYSSELNVNALLLGDSALYLCASSLIGGSYEQYFGPGTRLTVT.

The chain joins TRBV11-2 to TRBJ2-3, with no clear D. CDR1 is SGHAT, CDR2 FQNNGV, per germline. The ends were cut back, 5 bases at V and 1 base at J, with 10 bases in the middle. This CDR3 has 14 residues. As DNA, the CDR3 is TGTGCCAGCAGCCCCATTCGGGGCACAGATACGCAGTATTTT. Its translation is CASSPIRGTDTQYF.

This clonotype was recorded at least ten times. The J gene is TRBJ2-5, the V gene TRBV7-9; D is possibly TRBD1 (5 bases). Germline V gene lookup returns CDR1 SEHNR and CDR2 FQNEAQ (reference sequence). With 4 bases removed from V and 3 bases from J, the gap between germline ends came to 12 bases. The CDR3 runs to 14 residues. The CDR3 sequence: CASSSVYRKETQYF. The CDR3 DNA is TGTGCCAGCAGCTCCGTCTACAGGAAAGAGACCCAGTACTTC.

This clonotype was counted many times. Written as DNA, the CDR3 is TGTGCCAGCAACTTTGGCAGGGTCACAGATACGCAGTATTTT. Protein: CASNFGRVTDTQYF. This sequence joins TRBV28 and TRBJ2-3; possibly TRBD1 for D (5 bases). Between the trimmed V and J ends, which lost 7 bases and 2 bases, there was a span of 13 bases. The CDR3 consists of 14 residues. The germline CDR1 and CDR2 sequences are MDHEN and SYDVKM.

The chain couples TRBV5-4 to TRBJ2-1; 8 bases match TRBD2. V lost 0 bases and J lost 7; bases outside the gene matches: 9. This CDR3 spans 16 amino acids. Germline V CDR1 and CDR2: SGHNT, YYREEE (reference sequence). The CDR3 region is CASSLAGAGVANEQFF. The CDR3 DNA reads TGTGCCAGCAGCTTGGCCGGAGCGGGAGTGGCTAATGAGCAGTTCTTC.

CDR3 amino acids: CASSYWGSSSYEQYF. DNA of the CDR3: TGTGCCAGCAGTTACTGGGGGTCGAGCTCCTACGAGCAGTACTTC. The chain carries TRBV6-5 and TRBJ2-7, with D tentatively TRBD1 or TRBD2 (5 bases each). With 1 base removed from V and 0 bases from J, the gap between germline ends came to 10 bases. The CDR3 has 15 residues. Germline V gene lookup returns CDR1 MNHEY and CDR2 SVGAGI.

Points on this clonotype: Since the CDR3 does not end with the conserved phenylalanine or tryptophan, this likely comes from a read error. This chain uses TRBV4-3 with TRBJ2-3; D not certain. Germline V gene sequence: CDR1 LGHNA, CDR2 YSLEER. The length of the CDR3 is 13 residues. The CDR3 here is CDSSLGSTDTQYL. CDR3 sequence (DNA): TGCGACAGCAGCCTTGGAAGCACAGATACGCAGTATCTT.